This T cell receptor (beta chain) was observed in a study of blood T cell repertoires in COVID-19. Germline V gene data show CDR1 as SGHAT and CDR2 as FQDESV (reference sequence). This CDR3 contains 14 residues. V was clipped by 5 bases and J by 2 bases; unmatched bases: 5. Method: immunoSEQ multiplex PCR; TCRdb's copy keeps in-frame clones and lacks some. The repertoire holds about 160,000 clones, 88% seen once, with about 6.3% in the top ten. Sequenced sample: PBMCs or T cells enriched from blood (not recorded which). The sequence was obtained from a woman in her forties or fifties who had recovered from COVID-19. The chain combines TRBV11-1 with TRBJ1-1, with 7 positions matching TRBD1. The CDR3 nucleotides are TGTGCCAGCAGCGCTCGACAGGGAAACACTGAAGCTTTCTTT. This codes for CASSARQGNTEAFF.